A selection of T cell receptor beta chains follows, all from one sample in a study of CD8 T cells in Susac syndrome. TCRdb redid the calling of the immunoSEQ multiplex PCR reads with MiXCR, one entry per CDR3 protein. Of 400,000 or so distinct CDR3 sequences listed, roughly 85% are singletons. The sequenced sample was CD8+ T cells from PBMCs. These receptors originate from a human donor with multiple sclerosis. The CDR3 runs from the conserved cysteine through the conserved F or W. D genes are given only for firm matches. A row's size may be missing; if present it is once, few, many or a size class.

>TRBJ2-7|NA|TRBV6-5|NA
CASSFPGTQNEQYF
TGTGCCAGCAGCTTCCCCGGGACACAAAACGAGCAGTACTTC
>TRBJ1-1|NA|TRBV30|NA
CASEQGNTEAFF
TGTGCCTCAGAGCAGGGGAACACTGAAGCTTTCTTT
>TRBJ1-1|NA|TRBV30|TRBD1
CAWRWTGGNTEAFF
TGTGCCTGGAGATGGACAGGGGGGAACACTGAAGCTTTCTTT
>TRBJ2-7|NA|TRBV3-1|NA
CASSPTRSFRDIASYEQYF
TGTGCCAGCAGCCCGACCAGGAGCTTCCGGGACATCGCCTCCTACGAGCAGTACTTC
>TRBJ1-5|NA|TRBV9|TRBD1
CASSVEAGGGQPQHF
TGTGCCAGCAGCGTAGAAGCAGGGGGCGGACAGCCCCAGCATTTT
>TRBJ2-2|NA|TRBV14|NA
CASSHDSGSVLAGELFF
TGTGCCAGCAGCCACGATTCCGGGAGCGTTTTAGCCGGGGAGCTGTTTTTT
>TRBJ2-7|NA|TRBV7-9|NA
CASSLELESSYEQYF
TGTGCCAGCAGCTTAGAGCTGGAGAGCTCCTACGAGCAGTACTTC
>TRBJ2-2|few|TRBV6-5|NA
CASSYSVYTGELFF
TGTGCCAGCAGTTACTCTGTTTACACCGGGGAGCTGTTTTTT
>TRBJ2-7|NA|TRBV29-1|NA
CSVEDQDRRRPYEQYF
TGCAGCGTTGAAGATCAAGACAGGAGACGCCCCTACGAGCAGTACTTC
>TRBJ1-5|NA|TRBV18|NA
CASSSGPPYSNQPQHF
TGTGCCAGCTCATCAGGACCACCCTATAGCAATCAGCCCCAGCATTTT
>TRBJ1-1|NA|TRBV25-1|NA
CASSLSGAPKAFF
TGTGCCAGCAGTCTATCCGGGGCCCCCAAAGCTTTCTTT
>TRBJ2-1|NA|TRBV6-2/TRBV6-3|TRBD2
CASSLAGGIGEQFF
TGTGCCAGCAGTTTAGCGGGAGGAATAGGGGAGCAGTTCTTC
>TRBJ1-2|once|TRBV7-8|TRBD1
CASSSRQGGVFGHYGYTF
TGTGCCAGCAGCTCACGACAGGGAGGCGTTTTTGGGCACTATGGCTACACCTTC
>TRBJ2-1|NA|TRBV27|TRBD2
CASRLLGLAGGNNEQFF
TGTGCCAGCAGACTACTTGGACTAGCGGGAGGAAACAATGAGCAGTTCTTC
>TRBJ2-3|NA|TRBV4-1|TRBD2
CASSQISGSGRDTQYF
TGCGCCAGCAGCCAGATTAGCGGGAGTGGAAGAGATACGCAGTATTTT
>TRBJ2-1|NA|TRBV29-1|TRBD2
CSVPTSGHYNEQFF
TGCAGCGTCCCGACTAGCGGGCACTACAATGAGCAGTTCTTC
>TRBJ1-6|NA|TRBV5-1|TRBD1
CASTAGQGNSPLHF
TGCGCCAGCACTGCGGGACAGGGTAATTCACCCCTCCACTTT
>TRBJ1-1|NA|TRBV20-1|NA
CSAPVNTEAFF
TGCAGTGCTCCCGTAAACACTGAAGCTTTCTTT
>TRBJ2-5|few|TRBV30|NA
CAWIQNPGETQYF
TGTGCCTGGATACAGAACCCGGGAGAGACCCAGTACTTC
>TRBJ2-3|NA|TRBV25-1|NA
CASSGWTNTDTQYF
TGTGCCAGCAGTGGTTGGACTAACACAGATACGCAGTATTTT
>TRBJ1-2|NA|TRBV29-1|NA
CSVEEGHGYTF
TGCAGCGTTGAAGAGGGGCACGGCTACACCTTC
>TRBJ2-1|NA|TRBV12-3/TRBV12-4|NA
CASAGAGLYNEQFF
TGTGCCAGTGCCGGGGCGGGGCTCTACAATGAGCAGTTCTTC
>TRBJ2-1|once|TRBV2|NA
CASSDPGEAYNEQFF
TGTGCCAGCAGTGATCCGGGAGAGGCTTACAATGAGCAGTTCTTC
>TRBJ2-7|NA|TRBV7-8|NA
CASSLNFGAYEQYF
TGTGCCAGCAGCTTAAATTTCGGGGCCTACGAGCAGTACTTC
>TRBJ2-5|NA|TRBV3-1|TRBD2
CASSQVSSGSETQYF
TGTGCCAGCAGCCAAGTATCTAGCGGGAGCGAGACCCAGTACTTC